The clone carrying this TCR beta chain was observed many times. The antigen is unknown. Being free of ophthalmopathy for 18 months of follow-up defined stable hyperthyroidism. V was shortened by 6 bases and J by 7 bases, with 22 bases between the two germline ends. The CDR3 totals 16 residues. From germline, CDR1 is MNHEY and CDR2 SVGEGT. RNA transcripts were the template, and TCR beta CDR3 regions were amplified from them. Scientists carried out first-round RT-PCR using HTBI primers and then a second-round multiplex PCR. From the multiplex PCR reads, TCRdb called clonotypes with MiXCR, one entry per CDR3 protein. Here the sample spans 400,000 or so distinct CDR3 sequences, approximately 18% being singletons. The sample originates from a study of Graves' ophthalmopathy and Graves' hyperthyroidism. Study results and caveats: From stable hyperthyroidism, ophthalmopathy was separated by a 13-signature model with 85% to 90% sensitivity and approximately 81% specificity.

The sequenced material came from peripheral blood. V is TRBV6-2 or TRBV6-3 and J is TRBJ1-5, with D perhaps TRBD1 (5 bases). The sequence came from an adult woman with stable Graves' hyperthyroidism. The CDR3 loop is CASRPISGGTGQPQHF. Here the CDR3 DNA reads TGTGCCAGCAGACCCATTTCCGGGGGGACGGGGCAGCCCCAGCATTTT.